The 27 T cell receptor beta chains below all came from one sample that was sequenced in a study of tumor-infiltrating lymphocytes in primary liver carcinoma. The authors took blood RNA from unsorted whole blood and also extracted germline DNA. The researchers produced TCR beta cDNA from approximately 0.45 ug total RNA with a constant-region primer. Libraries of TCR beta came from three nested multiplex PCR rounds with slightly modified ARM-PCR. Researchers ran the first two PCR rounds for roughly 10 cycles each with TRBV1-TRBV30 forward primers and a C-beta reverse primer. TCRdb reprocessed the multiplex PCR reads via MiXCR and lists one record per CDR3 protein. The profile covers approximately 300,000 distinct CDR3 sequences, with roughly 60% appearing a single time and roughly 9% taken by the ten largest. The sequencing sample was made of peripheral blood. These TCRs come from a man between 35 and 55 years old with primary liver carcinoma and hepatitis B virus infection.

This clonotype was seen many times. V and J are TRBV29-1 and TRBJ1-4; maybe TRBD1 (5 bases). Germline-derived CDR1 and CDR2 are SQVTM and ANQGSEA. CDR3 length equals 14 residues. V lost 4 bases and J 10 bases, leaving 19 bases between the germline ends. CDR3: CSVGDPPRTGKLFF. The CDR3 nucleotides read TGCAGCGTTGGGGACCCGCCTAGGACGGGAAAACTGTTTTTT.

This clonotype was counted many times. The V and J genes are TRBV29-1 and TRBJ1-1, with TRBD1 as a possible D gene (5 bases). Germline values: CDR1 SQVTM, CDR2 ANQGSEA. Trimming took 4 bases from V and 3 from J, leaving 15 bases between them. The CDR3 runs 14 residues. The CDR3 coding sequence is TGCAGCGTTGGAGGTCGGGGACGCGACACTGAAGCTTTCTTT. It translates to CSVGGRGRDTEAFF.

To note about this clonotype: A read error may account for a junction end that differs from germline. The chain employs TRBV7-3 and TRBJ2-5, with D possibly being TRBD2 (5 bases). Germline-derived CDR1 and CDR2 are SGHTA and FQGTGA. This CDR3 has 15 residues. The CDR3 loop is CASSPGLMPGETRYF. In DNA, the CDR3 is TGTGCCAGCAGCCCGGGGTTGATGCCTGGGGAGACCCGGTACTTC.

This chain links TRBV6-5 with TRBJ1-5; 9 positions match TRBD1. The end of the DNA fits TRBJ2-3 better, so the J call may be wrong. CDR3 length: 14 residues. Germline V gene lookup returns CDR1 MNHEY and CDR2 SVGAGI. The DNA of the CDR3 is TGTGCCAGCAGTCCCGGGACAGGGAAGGGCCCCCAGTATTTT. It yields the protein CASSPGTGKGPQYF.

CDR3 sequence: CAGAGTGDHNSPLHF. The CDR3, as DNA: TGTGCCGGCGCCGGGACAGGCGACCATAATTCACCCCTCCACTTT. This chain uses TRBV28 with TRBJ1-6, with 8 bases fitting TRBD1. The trim removed 11 bases at V and 5 bases at J, leaving 11 bases unmatched. CDR1 is MDHEN, CDR2 SYDVKM, per germline. The CDR3 has 15 residues.

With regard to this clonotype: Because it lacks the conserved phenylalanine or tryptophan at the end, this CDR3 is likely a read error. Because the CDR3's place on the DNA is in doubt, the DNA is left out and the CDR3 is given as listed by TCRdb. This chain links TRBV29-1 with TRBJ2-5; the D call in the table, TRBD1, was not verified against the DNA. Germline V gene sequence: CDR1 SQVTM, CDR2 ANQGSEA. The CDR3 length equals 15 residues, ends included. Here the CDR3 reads CSVEPDRGRQETEYS.

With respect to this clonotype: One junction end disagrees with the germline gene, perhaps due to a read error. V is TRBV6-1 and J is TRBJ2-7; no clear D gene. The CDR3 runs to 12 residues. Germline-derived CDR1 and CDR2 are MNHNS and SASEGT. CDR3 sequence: CARSELGFEQYF. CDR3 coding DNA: TGTGCCAGGAGTGAATTGGGTTTCGAGCAGTACTTC.

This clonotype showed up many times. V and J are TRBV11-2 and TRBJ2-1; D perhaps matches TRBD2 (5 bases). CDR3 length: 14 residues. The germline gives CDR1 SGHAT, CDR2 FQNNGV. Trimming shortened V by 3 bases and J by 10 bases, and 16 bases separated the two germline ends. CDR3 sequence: CASSFWTVLGEQFF. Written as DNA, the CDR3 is TGTGCCAGCAGCTTCTGGACTGTGCTAGGCGAGCAGTTCTTC.

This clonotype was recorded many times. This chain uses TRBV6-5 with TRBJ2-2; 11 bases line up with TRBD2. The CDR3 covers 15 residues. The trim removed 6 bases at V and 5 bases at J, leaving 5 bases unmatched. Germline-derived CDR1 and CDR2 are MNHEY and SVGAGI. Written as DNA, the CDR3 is TGTGCCAGCAGCTTACTAGCGGGAGAAACCGGGGAGCTGTTTTTT. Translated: CASSLLAGETGELFF.

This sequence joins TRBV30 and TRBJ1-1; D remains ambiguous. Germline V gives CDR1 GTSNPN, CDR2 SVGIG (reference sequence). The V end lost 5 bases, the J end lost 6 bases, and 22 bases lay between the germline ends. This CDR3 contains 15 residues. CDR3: CAWLVQWGGGAEAFF. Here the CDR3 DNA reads TGTGCCTGGTTGGTCCAGTGGGGTGGCGGCGCTGAAGCTTTCTTT. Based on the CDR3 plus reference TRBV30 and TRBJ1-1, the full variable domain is SQTIHQWPATLVQPVGSPLSLECTVEGTSNPNLYWYRQAAGRGLQLLFYSVGIGQISSEVPQNLSASRPQDRQFILSSKKLLLSDSGFYLCAWLVQWGGGAEAFFGQGTRLTVV.

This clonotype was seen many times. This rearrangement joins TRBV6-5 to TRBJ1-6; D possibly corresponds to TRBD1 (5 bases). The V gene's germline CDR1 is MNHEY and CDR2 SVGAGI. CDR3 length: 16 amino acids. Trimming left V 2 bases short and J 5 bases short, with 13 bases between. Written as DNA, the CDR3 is TGTGCCAGCAGTTACCTACTGGCAGGGAATAATTCACCCCTCCACTTT. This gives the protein CASSYLLAGNNSPLHF.

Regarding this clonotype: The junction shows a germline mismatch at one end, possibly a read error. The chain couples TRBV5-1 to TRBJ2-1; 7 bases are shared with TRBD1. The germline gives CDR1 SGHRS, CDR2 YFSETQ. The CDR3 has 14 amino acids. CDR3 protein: CSSSVTGPGDEQFF. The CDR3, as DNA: TGCTCCAGCAGCGTGACAGGGCCTGGCGATGAGCAGTTCTTC.

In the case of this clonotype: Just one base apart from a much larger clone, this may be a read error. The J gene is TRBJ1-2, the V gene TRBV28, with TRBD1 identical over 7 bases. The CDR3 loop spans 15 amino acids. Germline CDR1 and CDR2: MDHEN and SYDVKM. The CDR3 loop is CASSTPTGSFPGYAF. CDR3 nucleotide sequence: TGTGCCAGCAGTACCCCGACAGGGAGCTTTCCTGGCTACGCCTTC.

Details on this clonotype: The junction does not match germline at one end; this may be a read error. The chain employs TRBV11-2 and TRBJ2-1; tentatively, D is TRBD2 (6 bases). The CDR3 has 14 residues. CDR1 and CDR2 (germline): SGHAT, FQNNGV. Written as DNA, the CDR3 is TGTGCCAGCAACACCAGGACTACCCTCAATGAGCAATTCTTC. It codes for CASNTRTTLNEQFF.

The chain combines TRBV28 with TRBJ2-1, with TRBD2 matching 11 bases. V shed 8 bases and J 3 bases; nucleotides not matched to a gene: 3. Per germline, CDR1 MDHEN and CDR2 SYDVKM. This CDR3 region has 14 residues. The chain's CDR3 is CASVGTSGYNEQFF. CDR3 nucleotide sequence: TGTGCCAGCGTCGGGACTAGCGGCTACAATGAGCAGTTCTTC.

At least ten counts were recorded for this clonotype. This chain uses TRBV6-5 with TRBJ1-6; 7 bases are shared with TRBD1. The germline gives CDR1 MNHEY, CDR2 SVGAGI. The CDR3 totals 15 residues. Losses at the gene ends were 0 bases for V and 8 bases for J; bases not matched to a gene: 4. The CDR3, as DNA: TGTGCCAGCAGTTACTCGCAGGGGACAGATTCACCCCTCCACTTT. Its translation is CASSYSQGTDSPLHF.

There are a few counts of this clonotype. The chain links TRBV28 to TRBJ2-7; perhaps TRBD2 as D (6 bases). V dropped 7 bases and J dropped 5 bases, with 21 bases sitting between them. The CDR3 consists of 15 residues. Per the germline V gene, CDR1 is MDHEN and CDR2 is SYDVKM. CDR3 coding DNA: TGTGCCAGCACCTCTCCAGCCACCGGGGGAAACGAGCAGTACTTC. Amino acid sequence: CASTSPATGGNEQYF.

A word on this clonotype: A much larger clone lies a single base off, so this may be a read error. CDR3 DNA sequence: TGTGCCAGCAGTGTGACAGTGCCGGCCTACAATGAGCAGTTCTTC. Residues: CASSVTVPAYNEQFF. The chain employs TRBV6-2 or TRBV6-3 and TRBJ2-1; D might be TRBD1 (5 bases). Trimming took off 5 bases at V and 2 bases at J, with 13 bases between the two ends. The CDR3 is 15 residues long. Germline V gives CDR1 MNHEY, CDR2 SVGEGT.

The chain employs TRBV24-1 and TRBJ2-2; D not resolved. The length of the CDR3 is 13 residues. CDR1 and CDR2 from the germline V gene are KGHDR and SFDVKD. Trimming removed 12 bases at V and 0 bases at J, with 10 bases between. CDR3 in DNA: TGTGCCGCCGGCGAAACGAACACCGGGGAGCTGTTTTTT. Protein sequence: CAAGETNTGELFF.

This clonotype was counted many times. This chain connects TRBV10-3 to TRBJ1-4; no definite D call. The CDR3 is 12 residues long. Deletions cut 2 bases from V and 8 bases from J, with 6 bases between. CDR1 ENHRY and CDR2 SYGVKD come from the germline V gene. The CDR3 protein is CAISEGREKLFF. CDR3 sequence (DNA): TGTGCCATCAGTGAGGGACGCGAAAAACTGTTTTTT.

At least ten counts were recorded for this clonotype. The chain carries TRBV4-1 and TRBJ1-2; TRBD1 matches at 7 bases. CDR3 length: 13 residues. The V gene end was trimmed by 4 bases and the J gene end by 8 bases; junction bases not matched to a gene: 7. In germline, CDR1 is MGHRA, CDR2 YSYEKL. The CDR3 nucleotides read TGCGCCAGCAGCCTTCGACAGGGAAGAGGCTACACCTTC. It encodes CASSLRQGRGYTF.

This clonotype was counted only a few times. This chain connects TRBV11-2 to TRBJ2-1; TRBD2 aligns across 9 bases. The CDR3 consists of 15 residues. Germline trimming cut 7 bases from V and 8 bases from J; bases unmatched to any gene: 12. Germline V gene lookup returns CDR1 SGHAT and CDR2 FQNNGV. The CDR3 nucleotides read TGTGCCAGCAACCTGGGAGGAGCGGGAGGTCATGAGCAGTTCTTC. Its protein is CASNLGGAGGHEQFF.

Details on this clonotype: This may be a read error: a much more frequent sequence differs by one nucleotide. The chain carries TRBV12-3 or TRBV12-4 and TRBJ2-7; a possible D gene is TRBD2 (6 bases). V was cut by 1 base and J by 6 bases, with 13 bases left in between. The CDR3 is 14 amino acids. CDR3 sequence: CASSLVGTGIEQYF. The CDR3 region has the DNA TGTGCCAGCAGTTTAGTGGGGACTGGGATCGAGCAGTACTTC.

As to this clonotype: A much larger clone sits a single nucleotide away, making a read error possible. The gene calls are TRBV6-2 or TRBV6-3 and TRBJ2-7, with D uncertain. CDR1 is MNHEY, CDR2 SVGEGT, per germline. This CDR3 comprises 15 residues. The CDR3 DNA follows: TGTGCCAGCAATTACTTGGTCAGACCAACCTACGAGCAGTACTTC. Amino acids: CASNYLVRPTYEQYF.

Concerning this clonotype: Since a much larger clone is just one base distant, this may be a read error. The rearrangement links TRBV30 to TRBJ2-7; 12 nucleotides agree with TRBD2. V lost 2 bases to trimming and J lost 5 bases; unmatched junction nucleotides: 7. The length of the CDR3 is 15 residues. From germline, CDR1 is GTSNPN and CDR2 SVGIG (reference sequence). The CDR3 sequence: CAWSPLAGGPHEQYF. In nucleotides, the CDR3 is TGTGCCTGGAGTCCTCTAGCGGGAGGGCCCCACGAGCAGTACTTC.

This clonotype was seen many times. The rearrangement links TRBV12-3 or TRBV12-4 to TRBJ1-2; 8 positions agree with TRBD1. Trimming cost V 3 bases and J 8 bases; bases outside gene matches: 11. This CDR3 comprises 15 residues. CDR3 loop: CASSLDRDSPAGYTF. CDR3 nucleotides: TGTGCCAGCAGTTTGGACAGGGACTCGCCAGCGGGCTACACCTTC.

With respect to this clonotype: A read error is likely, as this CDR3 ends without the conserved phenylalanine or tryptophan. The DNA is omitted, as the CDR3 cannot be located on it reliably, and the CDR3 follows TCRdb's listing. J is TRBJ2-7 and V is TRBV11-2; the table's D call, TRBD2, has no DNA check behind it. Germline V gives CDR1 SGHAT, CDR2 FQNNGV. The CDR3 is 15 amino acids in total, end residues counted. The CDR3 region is CASSCASGSSYERYL.